The 21 T cell receptor beta chains in this list originate from one sample, sequenced in a study of shared clonotypes between healthy human individuals. Assay: immunoSEQ multiplex PCR; the TCRdb copy retains only in-frame clones and omits some. The sample contains roughly 170,000 clones, approximately 70% of which appear only once. The sequencing sample was made of memory CD4+ T cells sorted from blood. The subset: CD45RA-negative fraction. These receptors were collected from a man aged 25 to 45 in good health.

The rearrangement links TRBV7-8 to TRBJ2-2; D remains ambiguous. V lost 1 base and J 2 bases, leaving 5 bases between the germline ends. The CDR3 loop spans 14 amino acids. Germline CDR1 and CDR2: SGHVS and FQNEAQ. The CDR3 bases are TGTGCCAGCAGCTTAGTCCTCAACACCGGGGAGCTGTTTTTT. This encodes CASSLVLNTGELFF.

This chain links TRBV25-1 with TRBJ2-1, with D tentatively TRBD1 (6 bases). Between the trimmed V and J ends, which lost 4 bases and 6 bases, there was a span of 13 bases. Germline V gene data show CDR1 as MGHDK and CDR2 as SYGVNS. CDR3 length: 14 residues. In nucleotides, the CDR3 is TGTGCCAGCAGTGCAACGACAGGCCCCAATGAGCAGTTCTTC. Residues: CASSATTGPNEQFF. Full variable domain (rest looked up from reference TRBV25-1 and TRBJ2-1): EADIYQTPRYLVIGTGKKITLECSQTMGHDKMYWYQQDPGMELHLIHYSYGVNSTEKGDLSSESTVSRIRTEHFPLTLESARPSHTSQYLCASSATTGPNEQFFGPGTRLTVL.

This clone has only one observation. The CDR3 DNA follows: TGTGCCAGCAGCCCCATTAGACATCAGCCCCAGCATTTT. Amino acid sequence: CASSPIRHQPQHF. The chain joins TRBV6-1 to TRBJ1-5, with D unresolved. The V gene lost 6 bases and the J gene lost 5 bases, with 11 bases spanning the gap. Germline-derived CDR1 and CDR2 are MNHNS and SASEGT. This CDR3 comprises 13 residues.

This clone was recorded a few times. The chain couples TRBV27 to TRBJ1-4; possible D gene TRBD1, 6 bases. The CDR3 has 17 residues. V was pared by 2 bases and J by 6 bases, with 19 bases between. Germline-derived CDR1 and CDR2 are MNHEY and SMNVEV (reference sequence). The CDR3 DNA is TGTGCCAGCAGTTTAACGGGGGGTCGGGGGGCGTATGAAAAACTGTTTTTT. This sequence encodes CASSLTGGRGAYEKLFF.

The chain joins TRBV5-5 to TRBJ1-4; D gene uncertain. This CDR3 has 15 residues. V was clipped by 0 bases and J by 4 bases, with 10 bases between them. Germline V gene lookup returns CDR1 SGHKS and CDR2 YYEKEE (reference sequence). The CDR3 DNA reads TGTGCCAGCAGCTTGGTTCCAGGAAATAATGAAAAACTGTTTTTT. Translating it yields CASSLVPGNNEKLFF.

This sequence joins TRBV4-3 and TRBJ1-1; the D is unclear. Looked up from germline, CDR1 is LGHNA and CDR2 is YSLEER. The CDR3 has 13 residues. V lost 1 base and J 10 bases, leaving 13 bases between the germline ends. The CDR3 region has the DNA TGCGCCAGCAGCCAAGGCGAGGCGACCGCAGCTTTCTTT. Its translation is CASSQGEATAAFF.

The rearrangement uses TRBV5-4 and TRBJ1-1; TRBD1 matches 8 bases. This CDR3 has 14 amino acids. Germline trimming cut 4 bases from V and 5 bases from J; bases unmatched to any gene: 7. Germline CDR1 reads SGHNT; CDR2 reads YYREEE (reference sequence). CDR3 protein: CASSLETGATEAFF. Written as DNA, the CDR3 is TGTGCCAGCAGCCTGGAGACAGGGGCAACTGAAGCTTTCTTT.

This sequence joins TRBV18 and TRBJ1-5; maybe TRBD1 (5 bases). Germline assignment: CDR1 KGHSH and CDR2 LQKENI. Trimming cost V 3 bases and J 6 bases, with 12 bases left between them. This CDR3 contains 14 residues. CDR3 residues: CASSPQQQAQPQHF. CDR3 nucleotides: TGTGCCAGCTCACCGCAACAACAGGCTCAGCCCCAGCATTTT.

V and J are TRBV7-3 and TRBJ2-1, with D perhaps matching TRBD1 (5 bases). Germline assignment: CDR1 SGHTA and CDR2 FQGTGA. The CDR3 length is 15 residues. Deletions cut 4 bases from V and 6 bases from J, with 16 bases between. CDR3 in amino acids: CASSYLDVQGNEQFF. The CDR3 DNA reads TGTGCCAGCAGCTACTTGGACGTCCAGGGCAATGAGCAGTTCTTC.

This clone was seen more than once but under ten times. The chain has TRBV29-1 and TRBJ2-1; TRBD2 is a possible D gene (7 bases). The CDR3 spans 14 residues. V lost 6 bases, J lost 4 bases, and 16 bases lay in between. CDR1 is SQVTM and CDR2 is ANQGSEA in the germline V gene. The CDR3 sequence: CSVDEGRGYNEQFF. DNA for the CDR3: TGCAGCGTAGATGAAGGGAGGGGGTACAATGAGCAGTTCTTC.

This clone appeared a few times. The chain carries TRBV28 and TRBJ1-1, with a weak D call TRBD1 (6 bases). CDR3 length equals 15 residues. CDR1 and CDR2 from the germline V gene are MDHEN and SYDVKM. Trimming removed 5 bases from V and 4 bases from J, with 17 bases in between. The CDR3 reads CASSDGGASGTEAFF. The DNA for the CDR3 is TGTGCCAGCAGTGACGGGGGCGCCTCGGGCACTGAAGCTTTCTTT.

The CDR3 coding sequence is TGCAGCGCCCGCAACAGCCTGAATCAGCCCCAGCATTTT. It codes for CSARNSLNQPQHF. The V gene is TRBV29-1, the J gene TRBJ1-5; D is undetermined. Trimming left V 7 bases short and J 4 bases short, with 14 bases between. This CDR3 contains 13 residues. Germline V lookup: CDR1 SQVTM, CDR2 ANQGSEA.

The V call is TRBV20-1, the J call TRBJ2-7, with D unclear. This CDR3 is 11 amino acids long. Trimming stripped 6 bases from V and 5 bases from J, with 11 bases between. The germline CDR1 and CDR2 sequences are DFQATT and SNEGSKA (reference sequence). For the CDR3, the DNA is TGCAGTGCCGAAGATGTCAACGAGCAGTACTTC. Its protein is CSAEDVNEQYF.

This clone showed up just a few times. The chain links TRBV6-1 to TRBJ2-3; D unresolved. The CDR3 has 14 residues. V was shortened by 8 bases and J by 5 bases, with 17 bases between the two germline ends. Germline CDR1 and CDR2: MNHNS and SASEGT. This CDR3 is CASGSRIKQDTQYF. The CDR3 bases are TGTGCCAGCGGGTCGAGGATCAAGCAAGATACGCAGTATTTT.

The CDR3 sequence: CASSLRGGQGGDSSTDTQYF. The DNA of the CDR3 is TGTGCCAGCAGCTTAAGAGGCGGCCAGGGAGGAGATTCTAGCACAGATACGCAGTATTTT. V is TRBV13 and J is TRBJ2-3; a weak D match, TRBD2 (6 bases). Per germline, CDR1 PRHDT and CDR2 FYEKMQ (reference sequence). This CDR3 has 20 amino acids. Trimming shortened V by 2 bases and J by 0 bases, and 24 bases separated the two germline ends.

As to this clone: This same CDR3 is encoded by further DNA sequences in the sample. This chain uses TRBV6-5 with TRBJ1-3; D unclear. CDR1 and CDR2 (germline): MNHEY, SVGAGI. V lost 6 bases, J lost 3 bases, and 9 bases lay in between. The CDR3 is 13 residues long. The DNA for the CDR3 is TGTGCCAGCAGCCCTACCGGTGGAAACACCATATATTTT. Protein product: CASSPTGGNTIYF.

The chain joins TRBV2 to TRBJ2-5; 14 bases match TRBD2. Germline CDR1 SNHLY, CDR2 FYNNEI. The trim removed 5 bases at V and 4 bases at J, leaving 9 bases unmatched. The CDR3 runs to 17 residues. Written as DNA, the CDR3 is TGTGCCAGCAGTCTCCTTGGGACTAGCGGGAGATCAGAGACCCAGTACTTC. Its translation: CASSLLGTSGRSETQYF.

The gene calls are TRBV28 and TRBJ1-2; tentatively, D is TRBD1 (5 bases). In germline, CDR1 is MDHEN, CDR2 SYDVKM. CDR3 length: 11 amino acids. V shed 10 bases and J shed 8 bases, with 14 bases lying between them. CDR3 in amino acids: CATKMTEGYTF. The DNA for the CDR3 is TGTGCCACCAAAATGACAGAGGGCTACACCTTC.

This chain uses TRBV7-9 with TRBJ2-1; the match to TRBD2 covers 7 bases. This CDR3 has 17 residues. The V gene's germline CDR1 is SEHNR and CDR2 FQNEAQ (reference sequence). V trimming: 5 bases; J trimming: 2 bases; junction bases outside the gene matches: 12. The CDR3 DNA follows: TGTGCCAGCAGCACCAGAGGCGGGAGCGGCGCCTACAATGAGCAGTTCTTC. Translated: CASSTRGGSGAYNEQFF.

This chain joins TRBV2 and TRBJ2-2; perhaps D is TRBD1 or TRBD2 (5 bases each). Between the trimmed V and J ends, which lost 1 base and 6 bases, there was a span of 6 bases. Germline values: CDR1 SNHLY, CDR2 FYNNEI. This CDR3 spans 13 amino acids. The CDR3 nucleotides are TGTGCCAGCAGTGAAGTGGGGGCCGGGGAGCTGTTTTTT. Amino acid sequence: CASSEVGAGELFF.

The CDR3 reads CATSRTGNTEAFF. For the CDR3, the DNA is TGTGCCACCAGCAGAACAGGGAACACTGAAGCTTTCTTT. The chain uses TRBV15 and TRBJ1-1, with a possible D match to TRBD1 (5 bases). V lost 2 bases, J lost 1 base, and 5 bases lay in between. Germline V lookup: CDR1 LNHNV, CDR2 YYDKDF (reference sequence). The CDR3 extends over 13 amino acids.